The T cell receptor (beta chain) described here comes from a study of memory B cells and T cells in multiple sclerosis. Notes on this clone: Antigen: not known.

The repertoire was sequenced with immunoSEQ multiplex PCR; TCRdb's copy has only in-frame clones and lacks some. The sample shows 12,000 or so clones, about four fifths of them seen only once. Study outcomes and limitations: Compartments had unequal clone-set sizes, affecting shared clonotype counts.

Per the germline V gene, CDR1 is WNHNN and CDR2 is SYGVQD (reference sequence). Between the trimmed V and J ends, which lost 3 bases and 7 bases, there was a span of 12 bases. The CDR3 length is 13 residues. After stimulus-free culture, autoproliferating CFSE-dim and non-proliferating CFSE-high T cells were sequenced separately. Replicate wells were pooled after roughly 7 days of stimulus-free culture of 5x10^7 CFSE-labeled PBMCs. CFSE at about 0.5 uM labeled the PBMCs, which were then cultured unstimulated. The V gene is TRBV10-1, the J gene TRBJ1-2, with a tentative D call TRBD1 (5 bases). The sequenced sample was PBMCs from blood kept in culture. This receptor was obtained from a human donor with multiple sclerosis. The CDR3 DNA is TGCGCCAGCAGTGATCGGAGGGGAAGTGGCTACACCTTC. Translated, it gives CASSDRRGSGYTF.